A single sample is the source of the 20 T cell receptor beta chains below, sequenced in a study of Ad26.COV2.S vaccination and SARS-CoV-2 variants. Sequencing was performed with immunoSEQ multiplex PCR; in TCRdb, only in-frame clones are kept and a portion is missing. The sample carries about 480,000 clones, around 85% recorded once. Treatment: about 20 received Ad26.COV2.S at low or high dose, single or two shots; roughly five received placebo; per-sample allocation not given. Sampling happened 63 days after the first vaccine or placebo injection. The sequencing here drew on peripheral blood, taken in a trial of Ad26.COV2.S vaccine versus placebo. These receptor sequences come from a person aged 18-65 years who received the Ad26.COV2.S COVID-19 vaccine or a placebo.

The chain's CDR3 is CASSSALDRQPQHF. The CDR3 nucleotides read TGTGCCAGTAGTAGTGCCCTCGACAGGCAGCCCCAGCATTTT. This chain links TRBV19 with TRBJ1-5, with D perhaps TRBD1 (6 bases). The CDR3 runs to 14 residues. Germline V gives CDR1 LNHDA, CDR2 SQIVND (reference sequence). V gave up 4 bases and J gave up 7 bases, with 14 bases separating them.

The chain joins TRBV7-2 to TRBJ2-3, with D hard to call. This CDR3 comprises 12 residues. CDR1 is SGHTA and CDR2 is FQGNSA in the germline V gene. Trimming took 1 base from V and 4 from J, leaving 3 bases between them. The CDR3 is CASSLESDTQYF. The CDR3 DNA follows: TGTGCCAGCAGCTTAGAGTCAGATACGCAGTATTTT.

The CDR3, as DNA: TGTGCCAGCAGCGGGGCTACTAGCGGGTGGAGGGAGACCCAGTACTTC. Translation: CASSGATSGWRETQYF. J is TRBJ2-5 and V is TRBV5-6, with 9 nucleotides matching TRBD2. This CDR3 has 16 amino acids. V dropped 4 bases and J dropped 5; count of bases not matched to a gene: 12. The germline V gene has CDR1 SGHDT and CDR2 YYEEEE.

The rearrangement uses TRBV10-2 and TRBJ2-7, with D possibly matching TRBD2 (5 bases). The CDR3 sequence is 11 residues long. Trimming removed 6 bases from V and 5 bases from J, with 8 bases in between. Germline-derived CDR1 and CDR2 are WSHSY and SAAADI. CDR3 in DNA: TGCGCCAGCAGCGGACTCCACGAGCAGTACTTC. Translated: CASSGLHEQYF.

The chain recombines TRBV19 with TRBJ1-1; D ambiguous. Germline-derived CDR1 and CDR2 are LNHDA and SQIVND (reference sequence). V was cut by 5 bases and J by 8 bases, with 15 bases left in between. The CDR3 sequence is 13 residues long. Here the CDR3 DNA reads TGTGCCAGTAGTTCCCATGGCCTGGGGGAAGCTTTCTTT. This codes for CASSSHGLGEAFF.

This chain connects TRBV5-6 to TRBJ2-7, with TRBD2 matching over 8 bases. This CDR3 region has 15 residues. V was pared by 5 bases and J by 1 base, with 8 bases of the junction left unmatched. Germline-derived CDR1 and CDR2 are SGHDT and YYEEEE. The CDR3 loop reads CASRTRLAPSYEQYF. The CDR3, as DNA: TGTGCCAGCAGGACTAGACTAGCGCCTTCCTACGAGCAGTACTTC.

J is TRBJ1-4 and V is TRBV5-6, with D uncertain. Germline assignment: CDR1 SGHDT and CDR2 YYEEEE. The CDR3 sequence is 16 residues long. Trimming removed 4 bases from V and 0 bases from J, with 13 bases in between. The DNA of the CDR3 is TGTGCCAGCAGCCTAACGCCGGGAGCAACTAATGAAAAACTGTTTTTT. Translation gives CASSLTPGATNEKLFF.

The genes are TRBV5-1 and TRBJ2-7; 7 bases align to TRBD2. The CDR3 has 13 amino acids. CDR1 and CDR2 from the germline V gene are SGHRS and YFSETQ. The V gene end was trimmed by 0 bases and the J gene end by 6 bases; junction bases not matched to a gene: 3. The CDR3 DNA is TGCGCCAGCAGCTTGGCCGGGGAGGGCGAGCAGTACTTC. This encodes CASSLAGEGEQYF.

The J gene is TRBJ1-2, the V gene TRBV20-1; D remains ambiguous. The CDR3 runs 12 residues. V shed 3 bases and J shed 3 bases, with 8 bases lying between them. The germline V gene encodes CDR1 DFQATT and CDR2 SNEGSKA (reference sequence). The chain's CDR3 is CSASPNHYGYTF. CDR3 bases: TGCAGTGCTAGTCCGAACCACTATGGCTACACCTTC.

The gene calls are TRBV30 and TRBJ1-6; no clear D gene. Per the germline V gene, CDR1 is GTSNPN and CDR2 is SVGIG (reference sequence). With 3 bases removed from V and 8 bases from J, the gap between germline ends came to 5 bases. The CDR3 runs 11 residues. CDR3 bases: TGTGCCTGGAGAGTGGATTCACCCCTCCACTTT. It specifies CAWRVDSPLHF.

This sequence joins TRBV7-9 and TRBJ1-4; 7 bases are a match to TRBD1. Germline lookup yields CDR1 SEHNR and CDR2 FQNEAQ (reference sequence). This CDR3 comprises 17 residues. The V and J ends lost 5 bases and 7 bases, in that order; junction bases with no gene match: 16. CDR3 nucleotide sequence: TGTGCCAGCAGCGACCCCCGTCAGAGGGGGCTGTCTGAAAAACTGTTTTTT. Translating it yields CASSDPRQRGLSEKLFF.

CDR3 DNA: TGTGCCAGCAGTCTAGCGGGAGGAACGAACACCGGGGAGCTGTTTTTT. Translated: CASSLAGGTNTGELFF. This rearrangement joins TRBV6-6 to TRBJ2-2; the match to TRBD2 covers 11 bases. Germline V gene data show CDR1 as MNHNY and CDR2 as SVGAGI (reference sequence). V trimming: 5 bases; J trimming: 0 bases; junction bases outside the gene matches: 2. The CDR3 covers 16 residues.

The chain carries TRBV19 and TRBJ2-2; D possibly corresponds to TRBD2 (6 bases). CDR1 and CDR2 (germline): LNHDA, SQIVND (reference sequence). There are 15 residues in the CDR3. V dropped 4 bases and J dropped 6 bases, with 15 bases sitting between them. The CDR3 DNA reads TGTGCCAGTAGTACAGCAGCGGGCGTCCCCGGGGAGCTGTTTTTT. This encodes CASSTAAGVPGELFF.

This chain uses TRBV12-3 or TRBV12-4 with TRBJ1-5; D unclear. This CDR3 contains 12 residues. Trimming stripped 3 bases from V and 3 bases from J, with 3 bases between. The CDR3 DNA is TGTGCCAGCAGTTTGGTCAATCAGCCCCAGCATTTT. Translating gives CASSLVNQPQHF.

J is TRBJ2-5 and V is TRBV7-8, with no clear D. Trimming removed 5 bases from V and 6 bases from J, with 13 bases in between. CDR3 length equals 13 residues. The germline V gene has CDR1 SGHVS and CDR2 FQNEAQ. The CDR3 loop is CASSPNSVQTQYF. CDR3 nucleotide sequence: TGTGCCAGCAGCCCCAACTCGGTTCAGACCCAGTACTTC.

This chain connects TRBV7-8 to TRBJ2-5, with D perhaps assigned TRBD1 or TRBD2 (6 bases each). This CDR3 has 14 residues. Germline V gene data show CDR1 as SGHVS and CDR2 as FQNEAQ. V shed 5 bases and J shed 5 bases, with 15 bases lying between them. The CDR3 DNA sequence: TGTGCCAGCAGCCGGGGGCCCGACCGGGAGACCCAGTACTTC. Its translation: CASSRGPDRETQYF.

The chain has TRBV28 and TRBJ2-7; D remains unclear. In germline, CDR1 is MDHEN, CDR2 SYDVKM. The V gene lost 6 bases and the J gene lost 4 bases, with 10 bases spanning the gap. This CDR3 comprises 12 residues. The CDR3 loop reads CASSSGLYEQYF. DNA for the CDR3: TGTGCCAGCAGCTCTGGATTGTACGAGCAGTACTTC.

The CDR3, as DNA: TGTGCCAGCAGCCAAAGGGGGTATGGCTACACCTTC. Translating gives CASSQRGYGYTF. The genes are TRBV14 and TRBJ1-2; tentative D call: TRBD1 (6 bases). CDR1 and CDR2 (germline): SGHDN, FVKESK. V gave up 2 bases and J gave up 5 bases, with 6 bases separating them. This CDR3 has 12 amino acids.

Comment on this clone: The DNA is omitted, as the CDR3 cannot be located on it reliably, and the CDR3 follows TCRdb's listing. The chain employs TRBV2 and TRBJ2-7. The germline CDR1 and CDR2 sequences are SNHLY and FYNNEI. The CDR3 comprises 13 residues, both ends counted. CDR3 region: CASTSGRIYEQYF.

The chain combines TRBV28 with TRBJ2-7; weak D call: TRBD2 (5 bases). This CDR3 is 13 amino acids long. The V and J ends lost 6 bases and 6 bases respectively, with 15 bases between them. Germline values: CDR1 MDHEN, CDR2 SYDVKM. The CDR3: CASSRDWVSEQYF. CDR3 bases: TGTGCCAGCAGCCGGGATTGGGTTTCCGAGCAGTACTTC. Full variable domain (remainder filled in from reference TRBV28 and TRBJ2-7): DVKVTQSSRYLVKRTGEKVFLECVQDMDHENMFWYRQDPGLGLRLIYFSYDVKMKEKGDIPEGYSVSREKKERFSLILESASTNQTSMYLCASSRDWVSEQYFGPGTRLTVT.